A selection of T cell receptor beta chains follows, all from one sample in a study of CD8 T cells in Susac syndrome. One entry per CDR3 protein results from TCRdb running MiXCR on the immunoSEQ multiplex PCR reads. The sample records 65,000 to 80,000 distinct CDR3 sequences, about 91% being singletons. Sequencing input: CD8+ T cells from PBMCs. All receptors come from a human donor with multiple sclerosis. The CDR3 runs from the conserved cysteine through the conserved F or W. D genes are given only for firm matches. Not all rows give a size; the values are once, few, many and, for expanded clones, a class.

d_call: -; j_call: TRBJ2-1; clone_size: -; v_call: TRBV5-1; cdr3_nt: TGCGCCAGCAGCATAGAAGCTCGGGTCTCCTACAATGAGCAGTTCTTC; cdr3_aa: CASSIEARVSYNEQFF
d_call: -; j_call: TRBJ1-1; clone_size: -; v_call: TRBV5-4; cdr3_nt: TGTGCCAGCAGCTTGGTGGGAGTGGGGCAGGGTCGGGACACTGAAGCTTTCTTT; cdr3_aa: CASSLVGVGQGRDTEAFF
d_call: TRBD2; j_call: TRBJ2-3; clone_size: -; v_call: TRBV12-3/TRBV12-4; cdr3_nt: TGTGCCAGCAGTCCCGGGACTAGCGGATCAGATACGCAGTATTTT; cdr3_aa: CASSPGTSGSDTQYF
d_call: -; j_call: TRBJ1-4; clone_size: -; v_call: TRBV29-1; cdr3_nt: TGCAGCGCCCAAGCCCCCGAGACTAATGAAAAACTGTTTTTT; cdr3_aa: CSAQAPETNEKLFF
d_call: TRBD2; j_call: TRBJ2-7; clone_size: -; v_call: TRBV9; cdr3_nt: TGTGCCAGCAGCGTTAGCGGGGAGGATGGCGAGCAGTACTTC; cdr3_aa: CASSVSGEDGEQYF
d_call: TRBD1; j_call: TRBJ2-1; clone_size: -; v_call: TRBV13; cdr3_nt: TGTGCCAGCAGCTCGCCGGGACAGGGGCTCAATGAGCAGTTCTTC; cdr3_aa: CASSSPGQGLNEQFF
d_call: -; j_call: TRBJ2-7; clone_size: -; v_call: TRBV5-4; cdr3_nt: TGTGCCAGCAGCTCCTCCCTAGTTGGCTACGAGCAGTACTTC; cdr3_aa: CASSSSLVGYEQYF
d_call: -; j_call: TRBJ1-1; clone_size: few; v_call: TRBV28; cdr3_nt: TGTGCCAGCAGTCCGAACACTGAAGCTTTCTTT; cdr3_aa: CASSPNTEAFF
d_call: -; j_call: TRBJ2-2; clone_size: -; v_call: TRBV9; cdr3_nt: TGTGCCAGCAGCGTAGGAAGTATCACCGGGGAGCTGTTTTTT; cdr3_aa: CASSVGSITGELFF
d_call: -; j_call: TRBJ2-2; clone_size: once; v_call: TRBV4-3; cdr3_nt: TGCGCCAGCAGCCAATCACTGGGTCCGAACACCGGGGAGCTGTTTTTT; cdr3_aa: CASSQSLGPNTGELFF
d_call: -; j_call: TRBJ2-5; clone_size: once; v_call: TRBV25-1; cdr3_nt: TGTGCCAGCAGTGAACCCCGGCCGGCGCAGACCCAGTACTTC; cdr3_aa: CASSEPRPAQTQYF
d_call: TRBD2; j_call: TRBJ2-2; clone_size: -; v_call: TRBV12-3/TRBV12-4; cdr3_nt: TGTGCCAGCGGGCCCGGGACTATGCACACCGGGGAGCTGTTTTTT; cdr3_aa: CASGPGTMHTGELFF
d_call: -; j_call: TRBJ1-2; clone_size: -; v_call: TRBV12-3/TRBV12-4; cdr3_nt: TGTGCCAGCAGTTTGGGGGAAAGCTATGGCTACACCTTC; cdr3_aa: CASSLGESYGYTF
d_call: -; j_call: TRBJ2-3; clone_size: -; v_call: TRBV7-8; cdr3_nt: TGTGCCAGCAGCTTAGTGCGCGGGGTACCGTATTTT; cdr3_aa: CASSLVRGVPYF
d_call: -; j_call: TRBJ2-1; clone_size: -; v_call: TRBV7-9; cdr3_nt: TGTGCCAGCAGCTCCCCACCTCCGGGGGAGCAGTTCTTC; cdr3_aa: CASSSPPPGEQFF
d_call: -; j_call: TRBJ2-1; clone_size: -; v_call: TRBV14; cdr3_nt: TGTGCCAGCAGCCAAGACAAGCGGTACTACAATGAGCAGTTCTTC; cdr3_aa: CASSQDKRYYNEQFF
d_call: TRBD2; j_call: TRBJ2-1; clone_size: -; v_call: TRBV2; cdr3_nt: TGTGCCATTACACAAGGGACTACCAATGAGCAGTTCTTC; cdr3_aa: CAITQGTTNEQFF
d_call: -; j_call: TRBJ1-1; clone_size: few; v_call: TRBV19; cdr3_nt: TGTGCCAGTAGTACAGGGTTGAACACTGAAGCTTTCTTT; cdr3_aa: CASSTGLNTEAFF
d_call: TRBD2; j_call: TRBJ2-1; clone_size: -; v_call: TRBV7-2; cdr3_nt: TGTGCCAGCAGCTTTACTAGCGGGTACCCGTCTAGTGAGCAGTTCTTC; cdr3_aa: CASSFTSGYPSSEQFF
d_call: -; j_call: TRBJ2-7; clone_size: -; v_call: TRBV9; cdr3_nt: TGTGCCAGCAGCGTAGGAGGGGTTGCCTACGAGCAGTACTTC; cdr3_aa: CASSVGGVAYEQYF
d_call: TRBD2; j_call: TRBJ2-1; clone_size: -; v_call: TRBV7-8; cdr3_nt: TGTGCCAGCAGCTTAGGTTCTCTAGCGGGGGGCCCCGGCTATGAGCAGTTCTTC; cdr3_aa: CASSLGSLAGGPGYEQFF
d_call: -; j_call: TRBJ1-5; clone_size: -; v_call: TRBV6-1; cdr3_nt: TGTGCCAGCAGTGACGAGGGATACGGCAATCAGCCCCAGCATTTT; cdr3_aa: CASSDEGYGNQPQHF